This T cell receptor (beta chain) was captured in a study of post-analysis software for immune sequencing data (dated by TCRdb to the mid-2010s). Context from the whole study: Recorded disease courses included relapsing-remitting, secondary progressive and progressive-relapsing multiple sclerosis, with some patients lacking subtype annotation. The patient repertoires were set against roughly eleven previously published healthy control repertoires from donors whose ages ranged from roughly 6 to 27 years. A subset of samples was prepared in parallel using single-end sample barcoding, then pooled and co-amplified after Illumina adapter ligation.

TCR beta repertoires were profiled from peripheral blood of 10 to 15 young patients with multiple sclerosis to demonstrate the VDJtools post-analysis software. The multiple sclerosis patients were children and adolescents ranging in age from 6 to 15 years. Per the germline V gene (reference sequence), DFQATT is the CDR1 and SNEGSKA is the CDR2. The CDR3 spans 16 residues, from the cysteine through the phenylalanine. Only the CDR3 region is kept as DNA, spanning 48 bases read in frame from base 1. The trim is 4 bases for V and 1 base for J, with a gap of 17 bases between the germline ends. Library preparation was by PCR. Sequenced on an Illumina HiSeq 2500. Unique molecular identifiers were incorporated into TCR beta cDNA libraries to reduce PCR and sequencing biases. Every 1 to 10 million input T cells yielded approximately 500,000 cDNA molecules, meaning each molecule approximated one T cell. The patient libraries were prepared and sequenced with the same protocol used for the earlier healthy control dataset. Samples belonging to the same batch were prepared together, multiplexed and sequenced on a shared HiSeq lane. The original pipeline was this. Raw barcoded reads were processed with MIGEC, discarding single-read molecular identifier groups before consensus assembly and CDR3 extraction. Clonotype tables were post-analysed with VDJtools, normalizing diversity by down-sampling all datasets to the smallest sample size. In repertoire overlap clustering, CDR3 amino acid sequences, but not nucleotide sequences, were matched to correct batch-related cross-sample contamination. The public reads were quality trimmed at Q25 with fastp and then assembled into clones with MiXCR by TCRdb, keeping productive beta chains. Identical CDR3 proteins give one entry, which carries the most common genes and DNA. TCRdb assigned the V and J calls; the authors' analysis was not used. The sample table shows about 380,000 distinct CDR3 sequences, and 30% to 45% are seen once. Together, the top ten hold around 15% of the sample.

This clonotype has only a few counts. Its antigen target is currently unknown. Base-call qualities are not available, and no considerably larger clone is one nucleotide away. Summary of the overall study and its limitations: The multiple sclerosis patient group was slightly younger than the control group. Significantly higher frequencies in patients than in controls were found for several TRBV segments, including TRBV5-6, TRBV5-1 and TRBV20-1. Direct clustering with F measure showed strong co-clustering of samples prepared in the same batch, prompting a batch-effect correction. Compared with controls, multiple sclerosis patients had significantly lower normalized Chao1 diversity, a finding suggesting substantial peripheral T-cell clonal expansion.

The TCR comes from a girl aged 10-17 years with multiple sclerosis. The sample consisted of blood. Recombination joined TRBV20-1 with TRBJ1-5, and possibly TRBD1, on 5 matching bases. CDR3 region: CSATSWGIRSNQPQHF. The DNA sequence is TGCAGTGCTACCTCTTGGGGCATCCGGAGCAATCAGCCCCAGCATTTT.